These T cell receptor beta chains were read from a single sample in a study of T cell responses to AZD1222 COVID-19 vaccine. Libraries were prepared by immunoSEQ multiplex PCR; TCRdb keeps only in-frame clonotypes and omits some of them. This table has tens of thousands of clones, around nine tenths appearing once. The sample in question was peripheral blood, obtained 28 days after the second AZD1222 dose. All receptors derive from an adult who received the AZD1222 COVID-19 vaccine. Each CDR3 is given with its conserved first and last residue. A D gene is named only where the DNA matches it firmly. The size of a clone is reported for some rows only, either as once, few or many, or as a class for expanded clones.

d_call j_call v_call clone_size cdr3_length cdr3_aa cdr3_nt
. TRBJ2-3 TRBV19 . 15 CASSMGQGLADTQYF TGTGCCAGTAGTATGGGGCAGGGTCTGGCAGATACGCAGTATTTT
TRBD2 TRBJ2-1 TRBV19 . 14 CATTSGASGGEQFF TGTGCCACCACCTCTGGGGCTAGCGGGGGTGAGCAGTTCTTC
. TRBJ2-5 TRBV5-6 . 16 CASSLEVRAAKETQYF TGTGCCAGCAGCTTGGAAGTTCGGGCAGCCAAAGAGACCCAGTACTTC
TRBD1 TRBJ1-2 TRBV11-2 . 15 CASSFQLQGARGYTF TGTGCCAGCAGCTTCCAACTACAGGGGGCTAGGGGCTACACCTTC
. TRBJ2-5 TRBV6-2/TRBV6-3 . 15 CASSYGGPPQETQYF TGTGCCAGCAGTTACGGGGGGCCCCCACAAGAGACCCAGTACTTC
. TRBJ1-1 TRBV4-1 . 15 CASSHTPGGNTEAFF TGCGCCAGCAGCCACACCCCTGGGGGAAACACTGAAGCTTTCTTT
. TRBJ1-3 TRBV7-2 once 15 CASSLDSTSGNTIYF TGTGCCAGCAGCTTAGATAGTACCTCTGGAAACACCATATATTTT
TRBD1 TRBJ1-4 TRBV28 . 15 CASSLSGTGNEKLFF TGTGCCAGCAGTTTGTCCGGGACAGGGAATGAAAAACTGTTTTTT
TRBD1 TRBJ2-7 TRBV6-7 . 16 CASSYSGTEHSYEQYF TGTGCCAGCAGTTACTCGGGGACAGAACACTCCTACGAGCAGTACTTC
. TRBJ1-3 TRBV12-3/TRBV12-4 . 13 CASSLNPGNTIYF TGTGCCAGCAGTTTAAATCCCGGAAACACCATATATTTT
. TRBJ2-1 TRBV4-1 . 15 CASSQDYAGAGEQFF TGCGCCAGCAGCCAAGATTACGCGGGGGCAGGAGAGCAGTTCTTC
. TRBJ2-1 TRBV5-1 . 16 CASSWGAGSSYNEQFF TGCGCCAGCAGCTGGGGGGCCGGGAGCTCCTACAATGAGCAGTTCTTC
. TRBJ1-2 TRBV2 medium-sized 14 CASSPGMRGYGYTF TGTGCCAGCAGCCCGGGGATGAGGGGATATGGCTACACCTTC
. TRBJ2-1 TRBV24-1 . 16 CATSDSSRIKYNEQFF TGTGCCACCAGTGATTCTTCCAGAATCAAATACAATGAGCAGTTCTTC
. TRBJ2-3 TRBV5-1 . 15 CASSFSESSTDTQYF TGCGCCAGCAGCTTTTCAGAATCTAGCACAGATACGCAGTATTTT
TRBD1 TRBJ1-4 TRBV4-1 . 14 CASSLKGASGKLFF TGCGCCAGCAGCCTAAAGGGGGCAAGTGGGAAACTGTTTTTT
TRBD1 TRBJ1-2 TRBV6-5 . 13 CASSPGQGHGYTF TGTGCCAGCAGCCCCGGACAGGGTCATGGCTACACCTTC
TRBD2 TRBJ2-3 TRBV4-1 . 16 CASRQEAGRYTDTQYF TGCGCCAGCAGACAGGAAGCGGGACGGTACACAGATACGCAGTATTTT
. TRBJ2-7 TRBV12-3/TRBV12-4 . 13 CASSLRSGAEQYF TGTGCCAGCAGTTTAAGGAGCGGAGCCGAGCAGTACTTC
. TRBJ2-3 TRBV4-1 . 15 CASSPEGVGADTQYF TGCGCCAGCAGCCCCGAGGGAGTTGGTGCAGATACGCAGTATTTT
. TRBJ1-1 TRBV5-1 . 14 CASSLGDGNTEAFF TGCGCCAGCAGCTTGGGTGATGGGAACACTGAAGCTTTCTTT
. TRBJ1-5 TRBV7-8 . 16 CASSPRRGVSGQPQHF TGTGCCAGCAGCCCTAGGCGGGGGGTTAGCGGGCAGCCCCAGCATTTT
. TRBJ2-4 TRBV7-8 . 12 CASSFALNIQYF TGTGCCAGCAGCTTTGCTCTAAACATTCAGTACTTC
. TRBJ1-6 TRBV2 . 13 CASRQGNNSPLHF TGTGCCAGCAGACAGGGAAATAATTCACCCCTCCACTTT
. TRBJ1-1 TRBV4-2 . 15 CASSQEGAGSSRAFF TGTGCCAGCAGCCAAGAGGGCGCGGGTTCTAGTCGGGCTTTCTTT
TRBD2 TRBJ2-1 TRBV28 . 16 CASSLNSGGAYNEQFF TGTGCCAGCAGTTTGAACAGCGGGGGGGCTTACAATGAGCAGTTCTTC
. TRBJ1-2 TRBV12-3/TRBV12-4 . 13 CASSLLETNGYTF TGTGCCAGCAGTTTACTGGAAACGAATGGCTACACCTTC
. TRBJ2-5 TRBV9 . 15 CASSVGGRDVETQYF TGTGCCAGCAGCGTAGGGGGTAGAGACGTGGAGACCCAGTACTTC
TRBD1 TRBJ2-7 TRBV6-6 . 14 CASSPRTGRSEQYF TGTGCCAGCAGTCCTCGGACAGGGAGGTCCGAGCAGTACTTC
TRBD1 TRBJ1-2 TRBV5-5 . 15 CASSWPGQGDYGYTF TGTGCCAGCAGCTGGCCGGGACAGGGGGACTATGGCTACACCTTC
. TRBJ1-4 TRBV6-1 . 14 CASSDREGGEKLFF TGTGCCAGCAGTGATAGGGAAGGGGGTGAAAAACTGTTTTTT
. TRBJ1-2 TRBV11-3 few 15 CASSPDGGMNYGYTF TGTGCCAGCAGCCCCGACGGAGGCATGAACTATGGCTACACCTTC
. TRBJ2-7 TRBV7-8 . 13 CASSSTTSYEQYF TGTGCCAGCAGCTCCACTACCTCCTACGAGCAGTACTTC
. TRBJ1-1 TRBV1 few 14 CTSRHGRLVEEAFF TGCACCAGCAGGCACGGGAGGCTAGTAGAAGAAGCTTTCTTT